The present TCR beta chain was sequenced within a study of T cell responses to AZD1222 COVID-19 vaccine. Analyses pooled second doses at about 4 or about 12 weeks. Study-level results: In a largely white British group with more females than males, clonal diversity was possibly underestimated. Among spike-specific TCRs, nearly half reportedly target unmutated variant regions. Spike-specific TCR breadth and depth rose after two AZD1222 doses.

Only in-frame clones appear in the TCRdb table, and some are missing; sequencing was by immunoSEQ multiplex PCR. Here the sample spans around 140,000 clones, 80% to 95% being singletons. Points on this clone: The antigen is unknown.

Germline loops: CDR1 LGHDT, CDR2 YNNKEL (reference sequence). There are 13 residues in the CDR3. V lost 3 bases and J 9 bases, leaving 12 bases between the germline ends. The TCR comes from an adult who received the AZD1222 COVID-19 vaccine. The genes are TRBV3-1 (or the pseudogene TRBV3-2) and TRBJ2-1; TRBD2 might be the D (7 bases). This specimen was peripheral blood, taken 28 days after the second AZD1222 dose. The CDR3 region has the DNA TGTGCCAGCAGCCACCGAAGGGGGGGTGAGCAGTTCTTC. This codes for CASSHRRGGEQFF.